Listed below are T cell receptor beta chains from one sample, sequenced in a study of cytomegalovirus exposure and HLA in healthy donors. Measured with immunoSEQ multiplex PCR; TCRdb has only the in-frame clones, and not every one. The sample lists more than 140,000 clones; roughly nine tenths were seen once. Material: PBMCs. All receptors come from a woman between 18 and 29 years old in good health and CMV-seropositive. CDR3s include the opening cysteine and the closing phenylalanine or tryptophan. The D gene is left open where the match is weak. The size field is filled for only some rows; it gives once, few, many or a size class.

V gene,clone size,J gene,D gene,CDR3 protein,CDR3 DNA
TRBV21-1,-,TRBJ1-5,-,CASSTYREDQPQHF,TGTGCCAGCAGCACCTACAGGGAAGATCAGCCCCAGCATTTT
TRBV5-5,-,TRBJ2-1,TRBD2,CASSLILPSGTYNEQFF,TGTGCCAGCAGCTTGATTCTTCCTAGCGGGACCTACAATGAGCAGTTCTTC
TRBV4-3,-,TRBJ2-7,TRBD2,CASSQSSGSLAYEQYF,TGCGCCAGCAGCCAGTCTAGCGGGAGCTTGGCCTACGAGCAGTACTTC
TRBV28,-,TRBJ1-2,-,CASSFSGHLTYGYTF,TGTGCCAGCAGTTTCTCGGGACACCTGACCTATGGCTACACCTTC
TRBV29-1,-,TRBJ2-5,-,CSVEILMRSEGETQYF,TGCAGCGTTGAAATTTTGATGCGTAGCGAAGGAGAGACCCAGTACTTC
TRBV6-1,-,TRBJ2-1,TRBD2,CASSESGRDEQFF,TGTGCCAGCAGTGAGAGCGGGAGGGATGAGCAGTTCTTC
TRBV6-1,-,TRBJ2-2,TRBD2,CASSAREGTGELFF,TGTGCCAGCAGTGCCCGGGAGGGCACCGGGGAGCTGTTTTTT
TRBV11-2,few,TRBJ1-2,-,CASSRGAFYGYTF,TGTGCCAGCAGCCGCGGAGCCTTCTATGGCTACACCTTC
TRBV29-1,-,TRBJ2-5,TRBD1,CSVAPRTGGETQYF,TGCAGCGTTGCTCCCCGGACAGGGGGGGAGACCCAGTACTTC
TRBV6-4,many,TRBJ2-1,TRBD2,CASSRLAGANEQFF,TGTGCCAGCAGCCGACTAGCGGGAGCCAATGAGCAGTTCTTC
TRBV7-9,-,TRBJ2-1,-,CASSLLSSYNEQFF,TGTGCCAGCAGCTTGCTAAGCTCCTACAATGAGCAGTTCTTC
TRBV27,-,TRBJ2-5,TRBD2,CASSPGLARRTQYF,TGTGCCAGCAGCCCGGGACTAGCGAGAAGAACCCAGTACTTC
TRBV7-2,-,TRBJ2-1,TRBD2,CASSSLAGAHNEQFF,TGTGCCAGCAGCTCGTTAGCGGGAGCCCACAATGAGCAGTTCTTC
TRBV6-5,-,TRBJ1-5,TRBD1,CASSKTGGGQPQHF,TGTGCCAGCAGTAAAACAGGGGGCGGCCAGCCCCAGCATTTT
TRBV14,-,TRBJ2-7,TRBD1,CASSQVDRDDYEQYF,TGTGCCAGCAGCCAAGTGGACAGGGACGACTACGAGCAGTACTTC
TRBV29-1,-,TRBJ2-3,TRBD2,CSVEGGASGRGVGTDTQYF,TGCAGCGTTGAAGGGGGGGCTAGCGGGAGAGGTGTCGGCACAGATACGCAGTATTTT
TRBV5-4,-,TRBJ2-2,-,CASSLGTPSTGELFF,TGTGCCAGCAGCTTGGGGACTCCATCCACCGGGGAGCTGTTTTTT
TRBV28,many,TRBJ1-2,-,CASSLWGGDGYTF,TGTGCCAGCAGTTTATGGGGGGGAGATGGCTACACCTTC
TRBV5-4,-,TRBJ2-5,-,CASSLGGTEQETQYF,TGTGCCAGCAGCTTAGGAGGGACCGAGCAAGAGACCCAGTACTTC
TRBV6-5,-,TRBJ2-7,-,CASSAAVTQTYEQYF,TGTGCCAGCAGTGCTGCTGTGACTCAGACCTACGAGCAGTACTTC
TRBV11-1,-,TRBJ2-1,-,CASSSRFTGEYNNEQFF,TGTGCCAGCAGCTCAAGGTTTACGGGAGAGTACAACAATGAGCAGTTCTTC
TRBV30,-,TRBJ2-7,-,CAWTSTSLTYEQYF,TGTGCCTGGACTTCGACATCCTTAACCTACGAGCAGTACTTC
TRBV10-3,once,TRBJ2-1,-,CASQGGDSYNEQFF,TGTGCCTCCCAAGGAGGGGACAGTTACAATGAGCAGTTCTTC
TRBV5-1,once,TRBJ2-7,-,CASSPRGTPSYEQYF,TGCGCCAGCTCCCCCCGGGGGACGCCATCCTACGAGCAGTACTTC
TRBV9,-,TRBJ2-1,TRBD1,CASASTGTGRNEQFF,TGTGCCAGCGCTAGTACCGGGACAGGGCGCAATGAGCAGTTCTTC
TRBV18,-,TRBJ2-5,TRBD1,CASSPRDRAEETQYF,TGTGCCAGCTCACCAAGAGACAGGGCGGAAGAGACCCAGTACTTC
TRBV4-1,-,TRBJ1-2,-,CASSRPRTGHLYGYTF,TGCGCCAGCAGCCGACCCCGGACGGGACACCTCTATGGCTACACCTTC
TRBV10-1,-,TRBJ2-2,-,CASREDSPNTGELFF,TGCGCCAGCAGGGAGGACAGCCCGAACACCGGGGAGCTGTTTTTT
TRBV12-5,once,TRBJ2-1,TRBD1,CASGLRGTRTTEQFF,TGTGCTAGTGGTCTCAGGGGGACCAGGACGACTGAGCAGTTCTTC
TRBV25-1,-,TRBJ1-2,TRBD1,CASSDPGQGAYGYTF,TGTGCCAGCAGTGACCCCGGACAGGGGGCATATGGCTACACCTTC
TRBV9,-,TRBJ1-4,-,CASSVRPTGTNEKLFF,TGTGCCAGCAGCGTAAGGCCGACAGGCACTAATGAAAAACTGTTTTTT
TRBV7-6,-,TRBJ2-5,TRBD2,CASSQTSIKQETQYF,TGTGCCAGCAGCCAGACTAGCATAAAACAAGAGACCCAGTACTTC
TRBV7-8,once,TRBJ1-4,-,CASSTRQVSDEKLFF,TGTGCCAGCAGCACCAGACAGGTTTCGGACGAAAAACTGTTTTTT
TRBV19,-,TRBJ2-3,TRBD2,CASSPGTGTMSTDTQYF,TGTGCCAGTAGCCCCGGTACCGGGACTATGAGCACAGATACGCAGTATTTT
TRBV5-1,-,TRBJ1-2,TRBD1,CASRTGSTFYYGYTF,TGCGCCAGCAGGACAGGGTCTACTTTTTACTATGGCTACACCTTC
TRBV25-1,-,TRBJ2-1,TRBD2,CASSAMIAGGNEQFF,TGTGCCAGCAGTGCCATGATAGCGGGGGGCAATGAGCAGTTCTTC
TRBV5-1,few,TRBJ1-2,-,CASSWEGAYGYTF,TGCGCCAGCAGCTGGGAAGGGGCCTATGGCTACACCTTC
TRBV27,-,TRBJ1-1,-,CASSLSRGGVRTEAFF,TGTGCCAGCAGTTTATCAAGGGGAGGAGTTCGCACTGAAGCTTTCTTT
TRBV5-6,few,TRBJ2-7,TRBD1,CASSQGQIEQYF,TGTGCCAGCAGCCAGGGACAGATCGAGCAGTACTTC
TRBV4-2,-,TRBJ2-7,-,CASSHPGASSYEQYF,TGTGCCAGCAGCCATCCTGGGGCGAGCTCCTACGAGCAGTACTTC